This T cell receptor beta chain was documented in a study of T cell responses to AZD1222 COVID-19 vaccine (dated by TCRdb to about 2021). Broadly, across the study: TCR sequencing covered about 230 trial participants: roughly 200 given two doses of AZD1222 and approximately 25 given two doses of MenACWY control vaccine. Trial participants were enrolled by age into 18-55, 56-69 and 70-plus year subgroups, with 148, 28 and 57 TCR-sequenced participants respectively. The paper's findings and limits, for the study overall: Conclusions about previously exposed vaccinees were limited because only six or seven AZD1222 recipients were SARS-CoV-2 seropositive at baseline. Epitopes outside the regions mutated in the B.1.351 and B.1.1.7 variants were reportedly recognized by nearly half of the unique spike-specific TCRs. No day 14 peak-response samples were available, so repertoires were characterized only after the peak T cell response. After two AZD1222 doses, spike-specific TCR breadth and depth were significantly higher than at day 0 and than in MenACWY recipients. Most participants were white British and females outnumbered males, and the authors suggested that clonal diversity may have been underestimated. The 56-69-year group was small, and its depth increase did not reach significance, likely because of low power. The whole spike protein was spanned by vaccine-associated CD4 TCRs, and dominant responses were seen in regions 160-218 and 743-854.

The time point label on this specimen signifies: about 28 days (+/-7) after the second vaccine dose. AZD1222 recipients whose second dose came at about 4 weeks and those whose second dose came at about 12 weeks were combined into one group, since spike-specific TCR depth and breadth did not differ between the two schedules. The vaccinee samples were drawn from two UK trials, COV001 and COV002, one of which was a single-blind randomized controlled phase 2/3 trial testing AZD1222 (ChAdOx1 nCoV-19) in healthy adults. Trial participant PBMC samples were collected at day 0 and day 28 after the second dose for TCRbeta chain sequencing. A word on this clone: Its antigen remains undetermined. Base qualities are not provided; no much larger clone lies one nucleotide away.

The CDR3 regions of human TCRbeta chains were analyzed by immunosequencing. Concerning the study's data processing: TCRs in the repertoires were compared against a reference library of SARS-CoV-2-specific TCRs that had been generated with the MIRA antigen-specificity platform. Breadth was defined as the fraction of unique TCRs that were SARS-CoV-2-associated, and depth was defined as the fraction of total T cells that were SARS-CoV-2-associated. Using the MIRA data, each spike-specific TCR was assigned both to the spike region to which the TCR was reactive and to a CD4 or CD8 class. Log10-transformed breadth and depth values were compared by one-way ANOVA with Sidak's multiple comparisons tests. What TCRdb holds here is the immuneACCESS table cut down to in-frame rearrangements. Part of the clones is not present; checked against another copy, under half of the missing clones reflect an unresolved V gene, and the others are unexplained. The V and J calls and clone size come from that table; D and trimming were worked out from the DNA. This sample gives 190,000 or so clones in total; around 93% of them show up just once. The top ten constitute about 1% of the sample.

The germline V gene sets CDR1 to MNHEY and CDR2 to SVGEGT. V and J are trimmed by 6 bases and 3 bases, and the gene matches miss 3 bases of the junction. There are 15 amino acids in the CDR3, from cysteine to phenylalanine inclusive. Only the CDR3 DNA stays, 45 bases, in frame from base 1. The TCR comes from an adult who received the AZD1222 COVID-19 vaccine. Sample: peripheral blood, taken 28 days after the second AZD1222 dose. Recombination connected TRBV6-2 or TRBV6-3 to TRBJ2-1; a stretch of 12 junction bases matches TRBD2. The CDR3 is CASSQTSGGYNEQFF. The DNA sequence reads TGTGCCAGCAGCCAGACTAGCGGGGGCTACAATGAGCAGTTCTTC.